Presented here are 14 T cell receptor beta chains from one specimen sequenced in a study of blood T cells in healthy people across ages. Combining a sample-barcoded 5' primer with a J-beta primer mix, a second PCR ran for 7 to 11 cycles. TCRdb processed the 5' RACE reads anew with MiXCR; each CDR3 protein has one entry. The table includes some 890,000 distinct CDR3 sequences, 25% to 30% detected once. The same sample was also used in a study of T cells of mothers and their children.

Sequencing was performed on blood. All receptors come from a woman in her thirties or forties in good health.

This chain connects TRBV27 to TRBJ1-5; maybe TRBD1 (5 bases). CDR3 length: 13 amino acids. Germline values: CDR1 MNHEY, CDR2 SMNVEV (reference sequence). V was pared by 4 bases and J by 7 bases, with 11 bases between. CDR3: CASSSAGWQPQHF. The CDR3 nucleotides read TGTGCCAGCAGTTCGGCAGGGTGGCAGCCCCAGCATTTT.

The CDR3 bases are TGTGCCAGCAGCTTGGCGGTAATACGGGACTATGGCTACACCTTC. Its protein is CASSLAVIRDYGYTF. The rearrangement joins TRBV5-5 to TRBJ1-2; D remains unclear. Germline V lookup: CDR1 SGHKS, CDR2 YYEKEE (reference sequence). Trimming shortened V by 0 bases and J by 3 bases, and 12 bases separated the two germline ends. The CDR3 is 15 amino acids.

This clonotype was seen once. This chain uses TRBV5-5 with TRBJ2-1, with D possibly TRBD1 on 5 matching bases. The CDR3 extends over 15 amino acids. With 1 base removed from V and 7 bases from J, the gap between germline ends came to 15 bases. Germline V gene data show CDR1 as SGHKS and CDR2 as YYEKEE (reference sequence). This CDR3 is CASSLLARARNEQFF. The CDR3 DNA follows: TGTGCCAGCAGCTTGTTGGCCAGGGCAAGAAATGAGCAGTTCTTC.

J is TRBJ1-4 and V is TRBV28; D may be TRBD1 (5 bases). The CDR3 covers 14 residues. Germline CDR1 MDHEN, CDR2 SYDVKM. V lost 5 bases, J lost 7 bases, and 14 bases lay in between. The DNA for the CDR3 is TGTGCCAGCAGTCCCGGGACGACGGCTGAAAAACTGTTTTTT. This gives the protein CASSPGTTAEKLFF.

This clonotype has only a few counts. Germline and junction disagree at one end, which may indicate a read error. The chain joins TRBV9 to TRBJ2-3; D might be TRBD2 (5 bases). Germline loops: CDR1 SGDLS, CDR2 YYNGEE. This CDR3 contains 11 residues. In DNA form, the CDR3 reads TGTGTCAGCAGCTTGGGAGATATGCAGTATTTT. As protein: CVSSLGDMQYF.

This chain links TRBV30 with TRBJ1-1; 8 bases are shared with TRBD1. Germline CDR1 GTSNPN, CDR2 SVGIG (reference sequence). The V gene end was trimmed by 5 bases and the J gene end by 1 base; junction bases not matched to a gene: 3. This CDR3 contains 13 residues. The chain's CDR3 is CAWETGANTEAFF. CDR3 sequence (DNA): TGTGCCTGGGAGACAGGGGCGAACACTGAAGCTTTCTTT.

This clonotype turned up a few times. The chain joins TRBV28 to TRBJ1-2; D gene ambiguous. The V gene's germline CDR1 is MDHEN and CDR2 SYDVKM. V was clipped by 1 base and J by 5 bases, with 17 bases between them. CDR3 length: 16 residues. For the CDR3, the DNA is TGTGCCAGCAGTTTATCGATTAGCCTCCCGGGATATGGCTACACCTTC. Translating it yields CASSLSISLPGYGYTF.

With regard to this clonotype: Lacking the conserved final phenylalanine or tryptophan, this CDR3 likely reflects a read error. The gene calls are TRBV12-3 or TRBV12-4 and TRBJ1-5; 9 bases line up with TRBD1. This CDR3 contains 15 residues. The trim removed 3 bases at V and 7 bases at J, leaving 7 bases unmatched. CDR3 residues: CASSLSGQGSQPQHC. CDR3 bases: TGTGCCAGCAGTTTGTCGGGACAGGGTAGCCAGCCCCAGCATTGT.

At least ten counts were recorded for this clonotype. This chain connects TRBV7-2 to TRBJ1-4; D is uncertain. CDR3 length equals 14 residues. V shed 3 bases and J shed 0 bases, with 5 bases lying between them. Looked up from germline, CDR1 is SGHTA and CDR2 is FQGNSA. The CDR3 coding sequence is TGTGCCAGCAGCTTCCAGCCAACTAATGAAAAACTGTTTTTT. Translated, it gives CASSFQPTNEKLFF.

On this clonotype itself: A much larger clone sits a single nucleotide away, making a read error possible. The chain carries TRBV6-1 and TRBJ1-4; D call uncertain. CDR3 length: 13 residues. Per germline, CDR1 MNHNS and CDR2 SASEGT. CDR3 nucleotides: TGTGCCGGCAGAACAGCAACTAATGAAAAACTGTTTTTT. It yields the protein CAGRTATNEKLFF.

V is TRBV19 and J is TRBJ1-1, with D possibly matching TRBD1 (5 bases). Trimming left V 7 bases short and J 4 bases short, with 13 bases between. Germline CDR1 is LNHDA and CDR2 is SQIVND (reference sequence). CDR3 size: 13 residues. CDR3 nucleotides: TGTGCCAGTACCGCGACAGCCTTCACTGAAGCTTTCTTT. It is translated as CASTATAFTEAFF. Full variable domain (rest looked up from reference TRBV19 and TRBJ1-1): DGGITQSPKYLFRKEGQNVTLSCEQNLNHDAMYWYRQDPGQGLRLIYYSQIVNDFQKGDIAEGYSVSREKKESFPLTVTSAQKNPTAFYLCASTATAFTEAFFGQGTRLTVV.

This clonotype was picked up one time. A much larger clone sits a single nucleotide away, making a read error possible. The chain recombines TRBV12-5 with TRBJ1-2; TRBD1 is a possible D gene (6 bases). Deletions cut 5 bases from V and 8 bases from J, with 18 bases between. In germline, CDR1 is LGHNT, CDR2 FRNRAP. The CDR3 contains 14 residues. Here the CDR3 DNA reads TGTGCTAGTGGTGCGGACAGCAACAGGAGGGGCTACACCTTC. Translation gives CASGADSNRRGYTF.

This clonotype occurred once. V gene TRBV12-3 or TRBV12-4 combines with J gene TRBJ2-1; 11 nucleotides align to TRBD2. J was trimmed by 4 bases and V by 3 bases; bases with no gene match: 5. The CDR3 has 16 amino acids. CDR3 in amino acids: CASSFGGTSGYNEQFF. Here the CDR3 DNA reads TGTGCCAGCAGTTTTGGTGGGACTAGCGGTTACAATGAGCAGTTCTTC.

This clonotype was seen more than once but under ten times. In nucleotides, the CDR3 is TGCAGTGCTAGAGTATCGTCCTCGGGGAATAACTATGGCTACACCTTC. Translation: CSARVSSSGNNYGYTF. The V and J genes are TRBV20-1 and TRBJ1-2; no reliable D call. The CDR3 loop spans 16 amino acids. V lost 1 base and J 1 base, leaving 16 bases between the germline ends. CDR1 DFQATT and CDR2 SNEGSKA come from the germline V gene (reference sequence).